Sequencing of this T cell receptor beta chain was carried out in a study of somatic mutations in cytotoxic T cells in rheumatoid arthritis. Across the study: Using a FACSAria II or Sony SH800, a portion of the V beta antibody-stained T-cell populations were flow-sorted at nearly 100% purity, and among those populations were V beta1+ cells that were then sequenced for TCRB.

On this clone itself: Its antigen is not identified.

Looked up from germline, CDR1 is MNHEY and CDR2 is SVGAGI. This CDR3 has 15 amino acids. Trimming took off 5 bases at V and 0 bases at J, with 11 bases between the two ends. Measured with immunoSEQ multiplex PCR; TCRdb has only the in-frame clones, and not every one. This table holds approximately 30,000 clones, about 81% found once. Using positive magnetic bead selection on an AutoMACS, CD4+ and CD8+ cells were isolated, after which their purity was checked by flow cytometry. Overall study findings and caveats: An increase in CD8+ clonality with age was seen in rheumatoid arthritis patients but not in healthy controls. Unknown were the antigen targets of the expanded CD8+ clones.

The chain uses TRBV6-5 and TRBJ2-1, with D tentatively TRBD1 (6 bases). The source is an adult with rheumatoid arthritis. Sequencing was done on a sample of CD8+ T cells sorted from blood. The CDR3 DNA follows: TGTGCCAGCAGTCGTACAGGGTCCTCCTACAATGAGCAGTTCTTC. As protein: CASSRTGSSYNEQFF.